This T cell receptor (beta chain) was obtained from a study of Graves' ophthalmopathy and Graves' hyperthyroidism. This clonotype was seen ten or more times. Its cognate antigen is unknown. Amplification from RNA transcripts yielded the TCR beta CDR3 regions. First-round RT-PCR with HTBI primers preceded a second-round multiplex PCR. TCRdb reprocessed the multiplex PCR reads via MiXCR and lists one record per CDR3 protein. The sample records hundreds of thousands of distinct CDR3 sequences, roughly 21% being singletons. Each donor who had ophthalmopathy showed moderate-to-severe activity, a CAS of ≥3, a NOSPECS of ≥4, and a duration under 3 months. Excluded were patients with other autoimmune diseases, uncontrolled infections, pregnancy or lactation. As the starting material, roughly 9.8 ml of fresh peripheral blood yielded the PBMCs. General study points: Prediction of ophthalmopathy progression reached around 71% sensitivity and approximately 75% specificity.

This TCR was recovered from a woman aged 45-60 years with Graves' ophthalmopathy. The source material was peripheral blood.

The CDR3 sequence is CASSFELSGLLGETQYF. The CDR3 DNA sequence: TGTGCCAGCAGCTTTGAGCTCTCGGGACTCTTAGGGGAGACCCAGTACTTC. V and J are TRBV7-8 and TRBJ2-5, with D perhaps TRBD2 (6 bases). V was shortened by 3 bases and J by 5 bases, with 22 bases between the two germline ends. This CDR3 has 17 residues. Germline V gene sequence: CDR1 SGHVS, CDR2 FQNEAQ.